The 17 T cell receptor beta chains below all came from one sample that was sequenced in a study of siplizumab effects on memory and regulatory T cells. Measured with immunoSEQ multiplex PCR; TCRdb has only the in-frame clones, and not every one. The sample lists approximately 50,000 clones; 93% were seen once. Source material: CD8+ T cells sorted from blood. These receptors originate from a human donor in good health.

As DNA, the CDR3 is TGTGCCAGCAGCGGGTATCGAAAAAGCGGCGATTACAATGAGCAGTTCTTC. It is translated as CASSGYRKSGDYNEQFF. The V call is TRBV7-9, the J call TRBJ2-1; TRBD2 might be the D (5 bases). CDR3 length: 17 amino acids. V was clipped by 5 bases and J by 4 bases, with 21 bases between them. The germline CDR1 and CDR2 sequences are SEHNR and FQNEAQ (reference sequence).

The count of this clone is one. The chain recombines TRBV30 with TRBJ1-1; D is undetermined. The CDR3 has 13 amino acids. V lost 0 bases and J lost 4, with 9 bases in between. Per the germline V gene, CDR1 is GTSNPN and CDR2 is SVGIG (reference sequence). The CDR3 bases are TGTGCCTGGAGTGTTACGGTAGGCACTGAAGCTTTCTTT. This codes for CAWSVTVGTEAFF.

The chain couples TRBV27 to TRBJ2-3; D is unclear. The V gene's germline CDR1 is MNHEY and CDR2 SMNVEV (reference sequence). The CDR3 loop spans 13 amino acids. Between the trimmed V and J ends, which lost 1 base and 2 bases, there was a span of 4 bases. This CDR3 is CASSLFNTDTQYF. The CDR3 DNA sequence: TGTGCCAGCAGTTTATTCAACACAGATACGCAGTATTTT.

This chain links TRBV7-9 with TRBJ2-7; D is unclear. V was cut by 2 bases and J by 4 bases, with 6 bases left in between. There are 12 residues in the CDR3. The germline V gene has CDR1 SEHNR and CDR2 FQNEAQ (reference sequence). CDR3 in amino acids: CASSLNPYEQYF. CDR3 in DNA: TGTGCCAGCAGCTTAAACCCTTACGAGCAGTACTTC.

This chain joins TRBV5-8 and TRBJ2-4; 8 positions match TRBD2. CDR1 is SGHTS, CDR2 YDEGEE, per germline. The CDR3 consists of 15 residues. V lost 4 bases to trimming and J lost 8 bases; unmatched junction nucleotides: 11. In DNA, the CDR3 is TGTGCCAGCAGCGTAGGAGCGGGAGTTGGGGACATTCAGTACTTC. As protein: CASSVGAGVGDIQYF. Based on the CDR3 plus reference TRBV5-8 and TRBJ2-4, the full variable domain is EAGVTQSPTHLIKTRGQQATLRCSPISGHTSVYWYQQALGLGLQFLLWYDEGEERNRGNFPPRFSGRQFPNYSSELNVNALELEDSALYLCASSVGAGVGDIQYFGAGTRLSVL.

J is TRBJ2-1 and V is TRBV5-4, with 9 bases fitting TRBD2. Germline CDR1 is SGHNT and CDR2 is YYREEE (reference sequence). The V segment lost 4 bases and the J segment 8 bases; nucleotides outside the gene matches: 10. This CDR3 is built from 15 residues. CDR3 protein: CASSRTRGRADEQFF. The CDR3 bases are TGTGCCAGCAGCCGAACTCGCGGGAGGGCTGATGAGCAGTTCTTC.

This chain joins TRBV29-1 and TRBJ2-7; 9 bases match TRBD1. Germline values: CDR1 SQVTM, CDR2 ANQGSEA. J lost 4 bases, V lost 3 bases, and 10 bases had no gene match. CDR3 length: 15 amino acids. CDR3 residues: CSVESGRDRDYEQYF. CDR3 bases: TGCAGCGTTGAGTCCGGCCGGGACAGGGATTACGAGCAGTACTTC.

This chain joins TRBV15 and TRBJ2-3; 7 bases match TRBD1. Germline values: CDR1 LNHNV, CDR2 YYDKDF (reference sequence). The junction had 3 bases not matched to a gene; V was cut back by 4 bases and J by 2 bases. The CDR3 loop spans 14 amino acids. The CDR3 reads CATSKGQLTDTQYF. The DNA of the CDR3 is TGTGCCACCAGCAAGGGACAGCTCACAGATACGCAGTATTTT.

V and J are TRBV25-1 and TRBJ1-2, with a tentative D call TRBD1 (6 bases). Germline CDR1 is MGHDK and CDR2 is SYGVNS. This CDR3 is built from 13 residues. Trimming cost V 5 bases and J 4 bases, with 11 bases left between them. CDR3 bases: TGTGCCAGCAGTTCAGGGGTCAGCTATGGCTACACCTTC. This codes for CASSSGVSYGYTF.

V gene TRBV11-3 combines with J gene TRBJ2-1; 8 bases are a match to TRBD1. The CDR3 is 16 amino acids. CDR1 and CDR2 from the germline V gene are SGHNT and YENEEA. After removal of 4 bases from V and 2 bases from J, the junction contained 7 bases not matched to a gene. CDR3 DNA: TGTGCCAGCAGCTCACGGACAGGGTCGCCCTACAATGAGCAGTTCTTC. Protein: CASSSRTGSPYNEQFF.

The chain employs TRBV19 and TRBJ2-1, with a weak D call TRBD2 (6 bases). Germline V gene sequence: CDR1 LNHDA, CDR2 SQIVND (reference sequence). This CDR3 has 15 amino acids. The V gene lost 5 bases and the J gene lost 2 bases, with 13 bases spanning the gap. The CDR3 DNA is TGTGCCAGTAGTCTCTCAAGCGGGCCCTACAATGAGCAGTTCTTC. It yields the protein CASSLSSGPYNEQFF.

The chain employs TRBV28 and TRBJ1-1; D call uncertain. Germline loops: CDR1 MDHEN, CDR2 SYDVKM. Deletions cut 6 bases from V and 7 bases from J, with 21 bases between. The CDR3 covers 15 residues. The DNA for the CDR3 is TGTGCCAGCAGGAGACTCTCTCGAGACACCAGTGAAGCTTTCTTT. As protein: CASRRLSRDTSEAFF.

Here the CDR3 reads CASSLLLGQPQHF. CDR3 DNA sequence: TGTGCCAGCAGTCTCCTATTAGGTCAGCCCCAGCATTTT. The rearrangement uses TRBV28 and TRBJ1-5, with D unresolved. The CDR3 totals 13 residues. The germline CDR1 and CDR2 sequences are MDHEN and SYDVKM. Trimming pared 5 bases from V and 6 bases from J, leaving 11 bases between. The whole variable domain, remainder taken from reference TRBV28 and TRBJ1-5, is DVKVTQSSRYLVKRTGEKVFLECVQDMDHENMFWYRQDPGLGLRLIYFSYDVKMKEKGDIPEGYSVSREKKERFSLILESASTNQTSMYLCASSLLLGQPQHFGDGTRLSIL.

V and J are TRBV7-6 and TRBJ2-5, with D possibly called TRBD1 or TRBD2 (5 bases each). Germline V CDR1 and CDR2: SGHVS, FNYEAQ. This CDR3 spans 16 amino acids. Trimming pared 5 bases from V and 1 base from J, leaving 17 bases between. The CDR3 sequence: CASSISGTGAQETQYF. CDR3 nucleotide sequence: TGTGCCAGCAGCATTTCCGGGACCGGGGCCCAAGAGACCCAGTACTTC.

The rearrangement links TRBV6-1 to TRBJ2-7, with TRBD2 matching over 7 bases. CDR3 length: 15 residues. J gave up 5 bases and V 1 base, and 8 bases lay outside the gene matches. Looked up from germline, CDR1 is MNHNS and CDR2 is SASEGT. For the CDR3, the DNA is TGTGCCAGCAGTGAAGAATCGGGGAGGGTAGACGAGCAGTACTTC. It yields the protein CASSEESGRVDEQYF.

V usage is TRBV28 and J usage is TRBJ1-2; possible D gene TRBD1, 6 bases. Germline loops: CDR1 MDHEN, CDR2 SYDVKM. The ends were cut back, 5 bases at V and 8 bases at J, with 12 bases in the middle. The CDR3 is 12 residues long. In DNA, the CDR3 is TGTGCCAGCAGTATGACAGGTTGGGGCTACACCTTC. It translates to CASSMTGWGYTF.

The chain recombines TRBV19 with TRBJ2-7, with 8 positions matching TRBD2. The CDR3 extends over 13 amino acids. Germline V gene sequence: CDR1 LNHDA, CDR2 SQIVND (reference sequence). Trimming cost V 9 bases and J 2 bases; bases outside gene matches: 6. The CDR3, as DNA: TGTGCCAGCAGCACAGCGGGAGCCTACGAGCAGTACTTC. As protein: CASSTAGAYEQYF.